Each of the 30 T cell receptor beta chains below was sequenced from the same sample in a study of monozygotic twins with inflammatory bowel disease (dated by TCRdb to about 2019). The library was produced with 5' RACE. The run used an Illumina HiSeq 2500. The reads were reprocessed in TCRdb, with one entry per CDR3 protein sequence and no accompanying DNA. This sample's table contains about 160,000 distinct CDR3 sequences. Jointly, the top ten make up under 3.5% of the sample. The sequencing input was blood. These receptors were obtained from a human donor with ulcerative colitis or Crohn's disease, or a healthy co-twin of an affected twin (not recorded which).

The V and J genes are TRBV28 and TRBJ1-1; without DNA, the TCRdb call of TRBD1 cannot be checked. CDR1 MDHEN and CDR2 SYDVKM come from the germline V gene. The CDR3 covers 15 residues. The CDR3 loop is CASPLPGGLNTEAFF.

The chain has TRBV5-1 and TRBJ2-7. The CDR3 loop spans 14 amino acids. Looked up from germline, CDR1 is SGHRS and CDR2 is YFSETQ. The CDR3 protein is CASSLGRNGYEQYF.

The chain employs TRBV5-1 and TRBJ2-2. The CDR3 runs to 14 residues. Germline loops: CDR1 SGHRS, CDR2 YFSETQ. CDR3 loop: CASSFGPNTGELFF.

This chain links TRBV7-2 with TRBJ2-7. This CDR3 has 14 residues. Looked up from germline, CDR1 is SGHTA and CDR2 is FQGNSA. CDR3 sequence reads: CASSLIAVSYEQYF.

The genes are TRBV18 and TRBJ2-3; TCRdb's D call of TRBD2 is untestable without DNA. The length of the CDR3 is 14 residues. Per germline, CDR1 KGHSH and CDR2 LQKENI. The CDR3 sequence is CASSGSGSTDTQYF.

The rearrangement uses TRBV7-3 and TRBJ2-2; as DNA is missing, the TRBD1 call by TCRdb cannot be tested. CDR1 is SGHTA and CDR2 is FQGTGA in the germline V gene. This CDR3 region has 14 residues. The CDR3 is CASSFDRPTGELFF.

The chain couples TRBV28 to TRBJ1-2; TCRdb selects TRBD1, and the lack of DNA leaves this call unchecked. This CDR3 comprises 13 residues. Germline V gene sequence: CDR1 MDHEN, CDR2 SYDVKM. CDR3 sequence: CATGQPPQYGYTF.

The V and J genes are TRBV19 and TRBJ1-2. Germline-derived CDR1 and CDR2 are LNHDA and SQIVND (reference sequence). The CDR3 has 12 residues. The CDR3 loop is CASSMETRYYTF.

The chain has TRBV3-1 and TRBJ2-2. This CDR3 comprises 14 residues. Germline CDR1 and CDR2: LGHDT and YNNKEL (reference sequence). The CDR3 loop is CASSPLGNTGELFF.

V and J are TRBV7-2 and TRBJ2-5. Germline loops: CDR1 SGHTA, CDR2 FQGNSA. There are 13 residues in the CDR3. CDR3 amino acids: CASSADGSETQYF.

This chain joins TRBV5-4 and TRBJ2-7. The CDR3 sequence is 15 residues long. The germline gives CDR1 SGHNT, CDR2 YYREEE (reference sequence). CDR3 amino acids: CASSMGSGAPYEQYF.

The chain is built from TRBV5-1 and TRBJ2-2; TCRdb gives TRBD1 as the D gene, but with no DNA this cannot be confirmed. The CDR3 consists of 15 residues. CDR1 SGHRS and CDR2 YFSETQ come from the germline V gene. The CDR3: CASSPWTGNTGELFF. The entire variable domain, with the rest obtained from reference TRBV5-1 and TRBJ2-2, is as follows: KAGVTQTPRYLIKTRGQQVTLSCSPISGHRSVSWYQQTPGQGLQFLFEYFSETQRNKGNFPGRFSGRQFSNSRSEMNVSTLELGDSALYLCASSPWTGNTGELFFGEGSRLTVL.

This chain links TRBV6-2 or TRBV6-3 with TRBJ2-7; TCRdb selects TRBD2, and the lack of DNA leaves this call unchecked. Germline-derived CDR1 and CDR2 are MNHEY and SVGEGT. The CDR3 runs to 17 residues. The CDR3 here is CASSYSTAGETPYEQYF.

The chain uses TRBV6-5 and TRBJ1-1; TCRdb's D call of TRBD1 is untestable without DNA. Germline V gene sequence: CDR1 MNHEY, CDR2 SVGAGI. The CDR3 is 15 residues long. CDR3 sequence: CASSSIQGALNEAFF.

This sequence joins TRBV5-1 and TRBJ2-7; TCRdb's D call, TRBD1, is unchecked because there is no DNA. The CDR3 runs 15 residues. In germline, CDR1 is SGHRS, CDR2 YFSETQ. CDR3 in amino acids: CASSLLGTGSYEQYF.

This chain links TRBV15 with TRBJ2-2; TCRdb selects TRBD2, and the lack of DNA leaves this call unchecked. Germline V lookup: CDR1 LNHNV, CDR2 YYDKDF (reference sequence). This CDR3 is built from 15 residues. The CDR3 region is CATSRDAGRAGELFF.

This chain connects TRBV12-3 or TRBV12-4 to TRBJ1-2. The CDR3 length is 14 residues. This CDR3 reads CASSLAVGIYGYTF.

The rearrangement uses TRBV12-5 and TRBJ1-6. The CDR3 extends over 15 amino acids. In germline, CDR1 is LGHNT, CDR2 FRNRAP. CDR3 sequence reads: CASARESLYNSPLHF.

The chain employs TRBV7-9 and TRBJ1-1. CDR1 and CDR2 from the germline V gene are SEHNR and FQNEAQ (reference sequence). This CDR3 spans 16 amino acids. The CDR3 protein is CASSLIFRQRKPEAFF.

The chain is built from TRBV28 and TRBJ2-2. Germline CDR1 and CDR2: MDHEN and SYDVKM. The CDR3 is 15 amino acids. CDR3 loop: CASSLRNMNTGELFF.

The chain employs TRBV7-9 and TRBJ2-5. The CDR3 runs to 12 residues. Germline V gene data show CDR1 as SEHNR and CDR2 as FQNEAQ (reference sequence). CDR3 in amino acids: CASVSVGDTQYF.

The CDR3 region is CASSLEERYLYGYTF. V usage is TRBV7-8 and J usage is TRBJ1-2. The CDR3 runs to 15 residues. Germline V gives CDR1 SGHVS, CDR2 FQNEAQ.

J is TRBJ2-1 and V is TRBV5-6; TCRdb gives TRBD1 as the D gene, but with no DNA this cannot be confirmed. The CDR3 is 13 amino acids. The germline V gene has CDR1 SGHDT and CDR2 YYEEEE. CDR3 in amino acids: CASSPSWGHEQFF.

The rearrangement uses TRBV2 and TRBJ2-6. The CDR3 is 14 amino acids. The germline V gene has CDR1 SNHLY and CDR2 FYNNEI. The chain's CDR3 is CASSDRVGANVLTF.

The CDR3 protein is CASSRTGQGVNGYTF. The chain joins TRBV3-1 to TRBJ1-2; the TCRdb call, TRBD1, lacks DNA for checking. The CDR3 runs to 15 residues. Germline V gene lookup returns CDR1 LGHDT and CDR2 YNNKEL (reference sequence).

This chain links TRBV29-1 with TRBJ2-3. CDR3 length: 13 residues. CDR1 SQVTM and CDR2 ANQGSEA come from the germline V gene. This chain's CDR3 is CSVVATSTDTQYF.

V is TRBV28 and J is TRBJ2-7. CDR3 size: 14 residues. From germline, CDR1 is MDHEN and CDR2 SYDVKM. This CDR3 reads CASSPRFFSYEQYF. Looking up the rest from reference TRBV28 and TRBJ2-7 gives the full variable domain: DVKVTQSSRYLVKRTGEKVFLECVQDMDHENMFWYRQDPGLGLRLIYFSYDVKMKEKGDIPEGYSVSREKKERFSLILESASTNQTSMYLCASSPRFFSYEQYFGPGTRLTVT.

The chain joins TRBV20-1 to TRBJ2-3; with no DNA, the TCRdb D assignment of TRBD2 cannot be verified. The CDR3 has 15 amino acids. Germline-derived CDR1 and CDR2 are DFQATT and SNEGSKA (reference sequence). The CDR3 reads CSASGLRGRPDTQYF.

The chain joins TRBV5-1 to TRBJ2-3; TCRdb calls TRBD1, which cannot be checked without DNA. The CDR3 consists of 16 residues. The germline gives CDR1 SGHRS, CDR2 YFSETQ. The CDR3 sequence: CASSLSPGQSTDTQYF.

V gene TRBV3-1 combines with J gene TRBJ2-7; lacking DNA, the TRBD1 call made by TCRdb goes unchecked. The CDR3 loop spans 15 amino acids. Germline V gives CDR1 LGHDT, CDR2 YNNKEL (reference sequence). CDR3 loop: CASSQGGTGGYEQYF.